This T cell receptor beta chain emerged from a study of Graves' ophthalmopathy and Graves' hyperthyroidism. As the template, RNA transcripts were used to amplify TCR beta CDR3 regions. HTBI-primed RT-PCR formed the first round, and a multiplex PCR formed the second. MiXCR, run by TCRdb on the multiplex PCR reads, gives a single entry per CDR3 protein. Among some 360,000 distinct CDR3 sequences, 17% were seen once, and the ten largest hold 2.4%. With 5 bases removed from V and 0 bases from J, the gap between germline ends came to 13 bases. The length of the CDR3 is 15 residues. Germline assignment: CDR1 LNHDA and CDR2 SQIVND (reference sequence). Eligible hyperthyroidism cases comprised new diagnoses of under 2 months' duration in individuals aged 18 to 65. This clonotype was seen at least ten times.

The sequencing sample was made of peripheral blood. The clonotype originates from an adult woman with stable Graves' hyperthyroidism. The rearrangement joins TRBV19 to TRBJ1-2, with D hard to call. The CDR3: CASSPGSIANYGYTF. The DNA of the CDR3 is TGTGCCAGTAGTCCGGGAAGTATAGCTAACTATGGCTACACCTTC.